This T cell receptor (beta chain) was identified during a study of blood T cell repertoires in COVID-19. Profiled with immunoSEQ multiplex PCR; TCRdb holds only in-frame clones, not every one. Here the sample spans about 190,000 clones, about 88% being singletons. This clone has only one observation. The CDR3 runs to 17 residues. The V and J ends lost 6 bases and 0 bases, in that order; junction bases with no gene match: 10. The germline V gene has CDR1 SNHLY and CDR2 FYNNEI. The specimen sequenced was peripheral blood. The chain recombines TRBV2 with TRBJ1-1; TRBD1 matches 10 bases. The receptor's source is a man between 35 and 55 years old with active or convalescent COVID-19. CDR3 DNA: TGTGCCAGCAGCCGGGAGGGACAGGGGATCTTGAACACTGAAGCTTTCTTT. This codes for CASSREGQGILNTEAFF.